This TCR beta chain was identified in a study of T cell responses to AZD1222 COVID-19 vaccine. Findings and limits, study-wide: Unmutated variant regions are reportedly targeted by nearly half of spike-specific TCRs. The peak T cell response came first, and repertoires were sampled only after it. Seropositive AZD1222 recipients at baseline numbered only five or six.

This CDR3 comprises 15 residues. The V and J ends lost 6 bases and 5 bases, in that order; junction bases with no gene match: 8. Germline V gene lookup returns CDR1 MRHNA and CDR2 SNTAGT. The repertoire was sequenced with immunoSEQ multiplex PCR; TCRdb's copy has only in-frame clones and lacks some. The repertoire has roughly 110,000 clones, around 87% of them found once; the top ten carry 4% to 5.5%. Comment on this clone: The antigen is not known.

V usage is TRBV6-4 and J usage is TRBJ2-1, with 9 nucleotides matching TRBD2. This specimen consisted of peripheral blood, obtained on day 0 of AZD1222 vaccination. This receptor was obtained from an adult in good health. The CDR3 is CASRQTSGTNNEQFF. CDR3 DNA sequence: TGTGCCAGCAGACAGACTAGCGGAACCAACAATGAGCAGTTCTTC.